Listed here are 32 T cell receptor beta chains from one sample, sequenced in a study of post-analysis software for immune sequencing data (dated by TCRdb to the mid-2010s). The investigation overall reported the following: About five TRBV segments, including TRBV5-6, TRBV5-1 and TRBV20-1, were significantly more frequent in patients than controls.

Receptor libraries were prepared by PCR. Reads for this sample came from an Illumina HiSeq 2500. To reduce PCR and sequencing biases, unique molecular identifiers were incorporated into the TCR beta cDNA libraries. TCRdb reprocessed the public reads (quality trimming at Q25 with fastp, clone calling with MiXCR) and kept in-frame beta chains. Rows are unified per CDR3 protein, each entry keeping the most common DNA and genes. Within this sample are hundreds of thousands of distinct CDR3 sequences, with around 50% of them counted one time only. The top ten clonotypes cover roughly 4.4% of the sample. Their antigen targets remain unknown. The sample consisted of blood. Source of these receptors: a girl aged 10-17 years with multiple sclerosis.

The chain has TRBV7-9 and TRBJ2-5; tentatively, D is TRBD1 (5 bases). The germline V and J ends were trimmed by 7 bases and 4 bases, with 19 bases remaining between them. This CDR3 has 15 residues. The germline gives CDR1 SEHNR, CDR2 FQNEAQ (reference sequence). CDR3 loop: CASNIGAAEPETQYF. The CDR3 bases are TGTGCCAGCAACATTGGGGCCGCGGAGCCAGAGACCCAGTACTTC. Full variable domain (outside the CDR3, taken from reference TRBV7-9 and TRBJ2-5): DTGVSQNPRHKITKRGQNVTFRCDPISEHNRLYWYRQTLGQGPEFLTYFQNEAQLEKSRLLSDRFSAERPKGSFSTLEIQRTEQGDSAMYLCASNIGAAEPETQYFGPGTRLLVL.

A few counts support this clonotype. The genes are TRBV5-5 and TRBJ2-6; D gene uncertain. Germline CDR1 and CDR2: SGHKS and YYEKEE (reference sequence). CDR3 length equals 16 residues. V lost 3 bases to trimming and J lost 2 bases, with 12 bases between them. The CDR3 coding sequence is TGTGCCAGCAGCTCCCTACGGAATACTGGGGCCAACGTCCTGACTTTC. Residues: CASSSLRNTGANVLTF.

This clonotype showed up just a few times. The chain employs TRBV6-5 and TRBJ2-3, with TRBD2 matching 16 bases. The CDR3 has 16 amino acids. Germline V CDR1 and CDR2: MNHEY, SVGAGI. V lost 4 bases, J lost 8 bases, and 6 bases stayed unmatched. The CDR3: CASSWGLAGGKGTQYF. CDR3 DNA sequence: TGTGCCAGCAGTTGGGGACTAGCGGGAGGGAAAGGTACGCAGTATTTT.

This clonotype was observed a handful of times. The chain recombines TRBV5-1 with TRBJ2-1, with D perhaps matching TRBD2 (5 bases). Looked up from germline, CDR1 is SGHRS and CDR2 is YFSETQ. Trimming left V 2 bases short and J 8 bases short, with 17 bases between. This CDR3 has 15 residues. The CDR3 bases are TGCGCCAGCAGCTTAGCGGCGCCCCAGGAGGATGAGCAGTTCTTC. Protein: CASSLAAPQEDEQFF.

The V and J genes are TRBV3-1 and TRBJ2-5; a possible D gene is TRBD1 (5 bases). V shed 3 bases and J shed 3 bases, with 17 bases lying between them. Germline-derived CDR1 and CDR2 are LGHDT and YNNKEL (reference sequence). The CDR3 has 16 residues. CDR3 DNA sequence: TGTGCCAGCAGCCATCCCCTCGATGGGGCGGAAGAGACCCAGTACTTC. Its translation is CASSHPLDGAEETQYF.

This rearrangement joins TRBV7-3 to TRBJ2-1, with 10 bases lining up with TRBD2. Germline V lookup: CDR1 SGHTA, CDR2 FQGTGA. This CDR3 has 17 amino acids. V lost 5 bases, J lost 6 bases, and 13 bases stayed unmatched. CDR3 residues: CASSPSGTSVPTNEQFF. CDR3 DNA sequence: TGTGCCAGCAGCCCTAGTGGGACTAGCGTCCCAACCAATGAGCAGTTCTTC.

This clonotype was recorded a few times. The V call is TRBV10-3, the J call TRBJ2-4, with 13 bases that match TRBD2. V trimming: 2 bases; J trimming: 9 bases; junction bases outside the gene matches: 13. The CDR3 has 18 residues. Germline loops: CDR1 ENHRY, CDR2 SYGVKD. CDR3 sequence: CAISEGVRTSGGGGIQYF. The DNA of the CDR3 is TGTGCCATCAGTGAGGGAGTCCGGACTAGCGGGGGAGGAGGCATTCAGTACTTC.

The table lists this clonotype with a few counts. V gene TRBV29-1 combines with J gene TRBJ2-5; 7 bases are a match to TRBD1. This CDR3 has 11 amino acids. With V trimmed by 7 bases and J by 11 bases, 10 bases remained unmatched. Germline V gives CDR1 SQVTM, CDR2 ANQGSEA. DNA for the CDR3: TGCAGCGGAAAACAGGGGTTTACGCAGTACTTC. Translating gives CSGKQGFTQYF.

The chain links TRBV20-1 to TRBJ1-1; 7 nucleotides agree with TRBD1. J lost 0 bases, V lost 6 bases, and 4 bases had no gene match. The CDR3 is 13 residues long. Germline CDR1 and CDR2: DFQATT and SNEGSKA (reference sequence). Here the CDR3 reads CSANRGMNTEAFF. DNA for the CDR3: TGCAGTGCAAACAGGGGTATGAACACTGAAGCTTTCTTT.

The sample holds one count of this clonotype. The chain links TRBV5-1 to TRBJ2-1; perhaps TRBD1 as D (6 bases). Trimming removed 2 bases at V and 6 bases at J, with 12 bases between. The CDR3 runs to 14 residues. Per germline, CDR1 SGHRS and CDR2 YFSETQ. For the CDR3, the DNA is TGCGCCAGCAGCTTCTGGCAGGGGCCCAATGAGCAGTTCTTC. Amino acid sequence: CASSFWQGPNEQFF.

The V and J genes are TRBV30 and TRBJ2-7; tentatively, D is TRBD1 or TRBD2 (5 bases each). The germline CDR1 and CDR2 sequences are GTSNPN and SVGIG (reference sequence). CDR3 length: 14 amino acids. Trimming took off 3 bases at V and 5 bases at J, with 17 bases between the two ends. Here the CDR3 reads CAWRSGRRFNEQYF. The DNA of the CDR3 is TGTGCCTGGAGGTCGGGACGTCGGTTTAACGAGCAGTACTTC.

The gene calls are TRBV9 and TRBJ1-2; possible D gene TRBD1, 5 bases. From germline, CDR1 is SGDLS and CDR2 YYNGEE. The CDR3 extends over 15 amino acids. V was pared by 3 bases and J by 5 bases, with 17 bases between. CDR3 coding DNA: TGTGCCAGCAGCGAGGGACCGGACAACGAGTATGGCTACACCTTC. It codes for CASSEGPDNEYGYTF.

This clonotype has just one count. The rearrangement uses TRBV5-1 and TRBJ2-3; 9 bases align to TRBD1. With V trimmed by 4 bases and J by 14 bases, 8 bases remained unmatched. The CDR3 extends over 12 amino acids. From germline, CDR1 is SGHRS and CDR2 YFSETQ. The CDR3 is CASSETTGGGYF. CDR3 bases: TGCGCCAGCAGCGAAACGACAGGGGGAGGGTATTTT. The variable domain in full, with the rest retrieved from reference TRBV5-1 and TRBJ2-3, is KAGVTQTPRYLIKTRGQQVTLSCSPISGHRSVSWYQQTPGQGLQFLFEYFSETQRNKGNFPGRFSGRQFSNSRSEMNVSTLELGDSALYLCASSETTGGGYFGPGTRLTVL.

V gene TRBV7-9 combines with J gene TRBJ1-2; maybe TRBD1 (5 bases). The V gene lost 1 base and the J gene lost 3 bases, with 15 bases spanning the gap. Germline values: CDR1 SEHNR, CDR2 FQNEAQ (reference sequence). The CDR3 loop spans 16 amino acids. CDR3 residues: CASSLGNAGSHYGYTF. CDR3 in DNA: TGTGCCAGCAGCTTAGGAAACGCAGGGAGTCACTATGGCTACACCTTC.

In DNA, the CDR3 is TGTGCCAGCAGTTTACCTCCCGGGACAGGGCGTCTCGAGCAGTACTTC. This sequence encodes CASSLPPGTGRLEQYF. The rearrangement uses TRBV12-3 or TRBV12-4 and TRBJ2-7; 9 bases match TRBD1. V gave up 2 bases and J gave up 6 bases; unmatched junction bases: 11. The CDR3 contains 16 residues.

V and J are TRBV7-8 and TRBJ2-1; TRBD2 matches at 11 bases. With 5 bases clipped from V and 13 bases from J, the junction kept 7 bases outside the gene matches. The germline V gene encodes CDR1 SGHVS and CDR2 FQNEAQ. This CDR3 has 13 residues. CDR3 bases: TGTGCCAGCAGCGAAGTGGGACTAGCGGTTCAGTTCTTC. The encoded protein is CASSEVGLAVQFF.

This clonotype showed up just a few times. The chain joins TRBV7-9 to TRBJ1-2; D not certain. Germline assignment: CDR1 SEHNR and CDR2 FQNEAQ (reference sequence). The CDR3 loop spans 13 amino acids. V lost 5 bases and J 2 bases, leaving 9 bases between the germline ends. The CDR3 loop is CASSRGGNYGYTF. CDR3 nucleotides: TGTGCCAGCAGCCGGGGTGGAAACTATGGCTACACCTTC.

As regards this clonotype: An end of the junction does not agree with germline; a read error may underlie this. In DNA, the CDR3 is TGTGCCAGCAGCCCCCAAACGGACGTAAGCACAGATAGGCAGTATTTT. The encoded protein is CASSPQTDVSTDRQYF. This chain links TRBV7-3 with TRBJ2-3, with D uncertain. The CDR3 runs 16 residues. CDR1 is SGHTA, CDR2 FQGTGA, per germline.

The rearrangement uses TRBV3-1 and TRBJ1-6; 7 nucleotides align to TRBD1. This CDR3 contains 15 residues. The trim removed 1 base at V and 9 bases at J, leaving 6 bases unmatched. CDR1 is LGHDT and CDR2 is YNNKEL in the germline V gene (reference sequence). The CDR3 is CASSQGQGRSSPLHF. The CDR3 bases are TGTGCCAGCAGCCAAGGACAGGGAAGGTCTTCACCCCTCCACTTT.

V and J are TRBV14 and TRBJ2-6, with 8 bases aligning to TRBD1. Germline V CDR1 and CDR2: SGHDN, FVKESK. The CDR3 has 17 amino acids. V dropped 4 bases and J dropped 1; count of bases not matched to a gene: 6. Here the CDR3 DNA reads TGTGCCAGCAGCCCGGGACAGGTATCGTCTGGGGCCAACGTCCTGACTTTC. Residues: CASSPGQVSSGANVLTF.

This clonotype was seen more than once but under ten times. V and J are TRBV6-5 and TRBJ2-3, with a weak D call TRBD2 (6 bases). Germline CDR1 and CDR2: MNHEY and SVGAGI. Trimming took 6 bases from V and 2 from J, leaving 12 bases between them. This CDR3 has 14 amino acids. Written as DNA, the CDR3 is TGTGCCAGCAGCGTCCTAGCGACCACAGATACGCAGTATTTT. The encoded protein is CASSVLATTDTQYF.

The V gene is TRBV27, the J gene TRBJ1-2; D is possibly TRBD1 (6 bases). Germline V gene sequence: CDR1 MNHEY, CDR2 SMNVEV (reference sequence). The V and J ends lost 10 bases and 1 base respectively, with 16 bases between them. The CDR3 runs to 14 residues. CDR3 region: CATTDSPSNYGYTF. CDR3 coding DNA: TGTGCCACCACGGACAGCCCTAGTAACTATGGCTACACCTTC.

This chain joins TRBV5-1 and TRBJ2-3; D is possibly TRBD1 (6 bases). V shed 2 bases and J shed 0 bases, with 13 bases lying between them. The CDR3 runs 16 residues. The germline CDR1 and CDR2 sequences are SGHRS and YFSETQ. The CDR3 loop is CASSFRGRTSTDTQYF. CDR3 nucleotides: TGCGCCAGCAGCTTCAGGGGCAGAACTAGCACAGATACGCAGTATTTT.

The rearrangement links TRBV6-1 to TRBJ2-5, with D unresolved. This CDR3 spans 16 amino acids. The germline gives CDR1 MNHNS, CDR2 SASEGT. V lost 0 bases to trimming and J lost 0 bases, with 11 bases between them. The CDR3 bases are TGTGCCAGCAGTGAAGCGCCGTTGCGGTACCAAGAGACCCAGTACTTC. It is translated as CASSEAPLRYQETQYF.

This clonotype appeared a few times. V usage is TRBV29-1 and J usage is TRBJ1-2, with TRBD1 matching over 7 bases. The CDR3 sequence is 13 residues long. Germline CDR1 reads SQVTM; CDR2 reads ANQGSEA. The junction had 11 bases not matched to a gene; V was cut back by 5 bases and J by 8 bases. The CDR3 coding sequence is TGCAGCGTTCTCTCTGGACAGGAGAGCGGCTACACCTTC. It specifies CSVLSGQESGYTF.

The chain has TRBV20-1 and TRBJ2-1; the match to TRBD2 covers 7 bases. This CDR3 contains 15 residues. With 0 bases clipped from V and 2 bases from J, the junction kept 4 bases outside the gene matches. Germline values: CDR1 DFQATT, CDR2 SNEGSKA (reference sequence). In nucleotides, the CDR3 is TGCAGTGCTAGAGAGGGTGGGAGGGCCTACAATGAGCAGTTCTTC. Translating gives CSAREGGRAYNEQFF.

In its sample, this clonotype was seen a few times. The rearrangement uses TRBV12-3 or TRBV12-4 and TRBJ1-1, with 8 positions matching TRBD1. The CDR3 spans 16 residues. V lost 6 bases and J lost 3; bases outside the gene matches: 12. CDR3 protein: CASRPGQGIRDTEAFF. The CDR3, as DNA: TGTGCCAGCAGACCCGGACAGGGAATAAGGGACACTGAAGCTTTCTTT.

Only a few counts were recorded for this clonotype. The J gene is TRBJ2-5, the V gene TRBV10-1; 7 positions agree with TRBD1. CDR1 and CDR2 (germline): WNHNN, SYGVQD (reference sequence). The CDR3 is 15 amino acids. V was pared by 3 bases and J by 1 base, with 5 bases of the junction left unmatched. CDR3 coding DNA: TGCGCCAGCAGTGATACAACAGGGGTCCAAGAGACCCAGTACTTC. Protein sequence: CASSDTTGVQETQYF.

At least ten counts were recorded for this clonotype. The genes are TRBV7-3 and TRBJ2-5, with 11 bases aligning to TRBD1. With V trimmed by 5 bases and J by 1 base, 3 bases remained unmatched. The CDR3 is 15 amino acids. Germline V gene lookup returns CDR1 SGHTA and CDR2 FQGTGA. The CDR3 coding sequence is TGTGCCAGCAGCCCCGGGACAGGGGGCCAAGAGACCCAGTACTTC. It yields the protein CASSPGTGGQETQYF.

This chain connects TRBV29-1 to TRBJ2-7; 8 bases are shared with TRBD1. Germline assignment: CDR1 SQVTM and CDR2 ANQGSEA. V was clipped by 7 bases and J by 0 bases; unmatched bases: 11. The CDR3 is made up of 15 amino acids. This CDR3 reads CSASDRGSYSYEQYF. For the CDR3, the DNA is TGCAGCGCATCAGACAGGGGCAGTTACTCCTACGAGCAGTACTTC.

The rearrangement joins TRBV21-1 to TRBJ2-5; no check of the table's D call, TRBD1, against the DNA was made. TRBV21-1 is a pseudogene. This CDR3 is built from 15 residues. CDR3 nucleotides: TGTGCCAGCAGCAAATTTCTCCGACAGGAAGAGACCCAGTACTTC. It specifies CASSKFLRQEETQYF.

The rearrangement joins TRBV5-1 to TRBJ2-5; 8 bases fit TRBD2. Losses at the gene ends were 4 bases for V and 4 bases for J; bases not matched to a gene: 9. The CDR3 contains 15 residues. Per germline, CDR1 SGHRS and CDR2 YFSETQ. For the CDR3, the DNA is TGCGCCAGCAGCCCTCCAGCGGGAGATGTAGAGACCCAGTACTTC. Protein: CASSPPAGDVETQYF.